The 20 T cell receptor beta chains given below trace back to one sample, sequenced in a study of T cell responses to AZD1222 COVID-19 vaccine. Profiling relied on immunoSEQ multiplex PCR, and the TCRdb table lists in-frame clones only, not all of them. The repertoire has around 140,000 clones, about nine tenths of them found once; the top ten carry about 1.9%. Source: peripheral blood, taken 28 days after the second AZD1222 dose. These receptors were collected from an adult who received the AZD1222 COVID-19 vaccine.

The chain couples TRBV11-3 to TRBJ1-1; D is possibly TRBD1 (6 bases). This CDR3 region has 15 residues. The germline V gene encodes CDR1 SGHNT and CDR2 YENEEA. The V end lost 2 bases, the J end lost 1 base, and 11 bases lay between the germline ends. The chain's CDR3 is CASSLWEQGNTEAFF. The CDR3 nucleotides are TGTGCCAGCAGCTTATGGGAACAGGGGAACACTGAAGCTTTCTTT.

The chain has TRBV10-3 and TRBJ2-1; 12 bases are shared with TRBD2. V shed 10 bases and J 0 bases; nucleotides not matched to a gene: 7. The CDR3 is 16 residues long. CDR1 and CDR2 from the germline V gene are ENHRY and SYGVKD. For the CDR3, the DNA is TGTGCCAGTCTAGCGGGGGGGCGGAGCTCCTACAATGAGCAGTTCTTC. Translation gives CASLAGGRSSYNEQFF.

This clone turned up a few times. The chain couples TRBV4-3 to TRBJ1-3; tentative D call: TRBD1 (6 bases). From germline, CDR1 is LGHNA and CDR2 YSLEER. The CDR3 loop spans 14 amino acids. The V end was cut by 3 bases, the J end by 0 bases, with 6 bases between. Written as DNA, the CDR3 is TGCGCCAGCAGCCAGGGGGCCTCTGGAAACACCATATATTTT. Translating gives CASSQGASGNTIYF.

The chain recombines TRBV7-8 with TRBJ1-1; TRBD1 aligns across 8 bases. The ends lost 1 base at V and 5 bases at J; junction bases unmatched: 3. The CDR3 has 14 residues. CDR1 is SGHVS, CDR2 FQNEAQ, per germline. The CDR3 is CASSLGTGSTEAFF. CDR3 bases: TGTGCCAGCAGCTTAGGGACAGGGTCTACTGAAGCTTTCTTT.

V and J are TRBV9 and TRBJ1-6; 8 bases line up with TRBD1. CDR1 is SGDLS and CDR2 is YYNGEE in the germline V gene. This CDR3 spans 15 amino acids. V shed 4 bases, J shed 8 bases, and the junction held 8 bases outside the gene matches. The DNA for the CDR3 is TGTGCCAGCAGCCCCTGGACAGGGAGGGATTCACCCCTCCACTTT. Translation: CASSPWTGRDSPLHF.

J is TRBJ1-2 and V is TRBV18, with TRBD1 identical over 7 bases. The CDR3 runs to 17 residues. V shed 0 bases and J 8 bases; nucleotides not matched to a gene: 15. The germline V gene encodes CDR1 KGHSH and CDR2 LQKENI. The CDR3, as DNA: TGTGCCAGCTCACCACCCGGGGGAGTCGGACAGGCCAGGGGCTACACCTTC. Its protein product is CASSPPGGVGQARGYTF.

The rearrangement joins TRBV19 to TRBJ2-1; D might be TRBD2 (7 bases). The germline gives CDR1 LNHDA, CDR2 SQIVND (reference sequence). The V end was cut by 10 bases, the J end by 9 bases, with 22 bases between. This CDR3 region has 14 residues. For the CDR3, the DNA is TGTGCCACCGGGGGCGGGGGCCTCCGGGGTGAGCAGTTCTTC. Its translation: CATGGGGLRGEQFF.

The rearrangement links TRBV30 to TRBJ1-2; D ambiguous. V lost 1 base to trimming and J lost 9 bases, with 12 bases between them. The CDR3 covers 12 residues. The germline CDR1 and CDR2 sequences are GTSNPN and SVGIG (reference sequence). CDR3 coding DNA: TGTGCCTGGAGTGCCTATCCGAATCGCTACACCTTC. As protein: CAWSAYPNRYTF.

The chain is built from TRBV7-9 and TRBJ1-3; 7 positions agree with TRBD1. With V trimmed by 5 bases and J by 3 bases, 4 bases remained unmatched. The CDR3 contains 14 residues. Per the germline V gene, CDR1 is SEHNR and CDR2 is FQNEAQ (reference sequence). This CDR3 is CASSPQGDGNTIYF. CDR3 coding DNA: TGTGCCAGCAGCCCCCAGGGGGATGGAAACACCATATATTTT.

In DNA, the CDR3 is TGTGCCATCAAAGGACTAGCGGGGTCAGGTGGGGAGCTGTTTTTT. Translation gives CAIKGLAGSGGELFF. The J gene is TRBJ2-2, the V gene TRBV10-3, with 12 bases matching TRBD2. J gave up 8 bases and V 7 bases, and 8 bases lay outside the gene matches. The V gene's germline CDR1 is ENHRY and CDR2 SYGVKD. CDR3 length equals 15 residues.

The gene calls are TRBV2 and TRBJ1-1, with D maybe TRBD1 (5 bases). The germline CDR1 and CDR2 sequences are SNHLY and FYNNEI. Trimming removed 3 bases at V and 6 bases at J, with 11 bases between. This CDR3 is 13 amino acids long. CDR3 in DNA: TGTGCCAGCAGTGAGTGGGGAGGGGCTGAAGCTTTCTTT. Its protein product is CASSEWGGAEAFF.

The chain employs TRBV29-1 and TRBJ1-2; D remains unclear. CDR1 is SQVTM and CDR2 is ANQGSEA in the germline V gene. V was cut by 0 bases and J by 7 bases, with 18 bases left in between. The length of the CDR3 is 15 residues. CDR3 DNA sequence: TGCAGCGTTGAAGATCTCCGGGGTTTGGGAAGTGGCTACACCTTC. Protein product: CSVEDLRGLGSGYTF.

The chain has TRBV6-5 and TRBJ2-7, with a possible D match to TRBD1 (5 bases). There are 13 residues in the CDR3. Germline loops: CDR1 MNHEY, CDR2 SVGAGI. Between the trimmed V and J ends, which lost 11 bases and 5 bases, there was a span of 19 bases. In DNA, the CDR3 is TGTGCCTCCCGTGGGGCCGGAAGGAACGAGCAGTACGTC. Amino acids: CASRGAGRNEQYV.

The CDR3, as DNA: TGTGCCAGCAGCGTAGGGGGGGTTACTGGAAACACCATATATTTT. It specifies CASSVGGVTGNTIYF. The chain couples TRBV9 to TRBJ1-3, with D perhaps matching TRBD1 (5 bases). CDR1 and CDR2 (germline): SGDLS, YYNGEE. This CDR3 comprises 15 residues. Between the trimmed V and J ends, which lost 0 bases and 2 bases, there was a span of 9 bases.

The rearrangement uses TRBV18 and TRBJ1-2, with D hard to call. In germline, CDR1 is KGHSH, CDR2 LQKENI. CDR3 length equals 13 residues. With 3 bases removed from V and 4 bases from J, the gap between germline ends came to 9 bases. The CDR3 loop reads CASSPRVVYGYTF. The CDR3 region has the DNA TGTGCCAGCTCACCCCGGGTCGTCTATGGCTACACCTTC. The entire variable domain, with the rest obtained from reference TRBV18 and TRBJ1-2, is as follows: NAGVMQNPRHLVRRRGQEARLRCSPMKGHSHVYWYRQLPEEGLKFMVYLQKENIIDESGMPKERFSAEFPKEGPSILRIQQVVRGDSAAYFCASSPRVVYGYTFGSGTRLTVV.

Written as DNA, the CDR3 is TGTGCCAGCAGCTTCCCGGCGGGAGGGGGAGGTTGGGGCACAGATACGCAGTATTTT. Translating it yields CASSFPAGGGGWGTDTQYF. The chain has TRBV7-9 and TRBJ2-3; 9 nucleotides agree with TRBD2. CDR1 and CDR2 from the germline V gene are SEHNR and FQNEAQ (reference sequence). The CDR3 length is 19 residues. V lost 3 bases and J lost 1; bases outside the gene matches: 14.

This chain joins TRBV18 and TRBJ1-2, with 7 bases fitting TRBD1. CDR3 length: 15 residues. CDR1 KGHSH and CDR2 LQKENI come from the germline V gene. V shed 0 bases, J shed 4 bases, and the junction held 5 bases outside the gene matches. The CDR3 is CASSPPTTGSYGYTF. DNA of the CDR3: TGTGCCAGCTCACCACCCACGACAGGGTCCTATGGCTACACCTTC. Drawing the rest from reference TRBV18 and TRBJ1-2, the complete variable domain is NAGVMQNPRHLVRRRGQEARLRCSPMKGHSHVYWYRQLPEEGLKFMVYLQKENIIDESGMPKERFSAEFPKEGPSILRIQQVVRGDSAAYFCASSPPTTGSYGYTFGSGTRLTVV.

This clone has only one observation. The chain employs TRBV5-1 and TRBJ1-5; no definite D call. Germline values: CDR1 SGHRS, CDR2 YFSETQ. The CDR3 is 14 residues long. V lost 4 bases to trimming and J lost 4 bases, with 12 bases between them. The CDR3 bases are TGCGCCAGCAGCCTGTTGGGTGAAAATCAGCCCCAGCATTTT. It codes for CASSLLGENQPQHF. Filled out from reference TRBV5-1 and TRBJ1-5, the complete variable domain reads KAGVTQTPRYLIKTRGQQVTLSCSPISGHRSVSWYQQTPGQGLQFLFEYFSETQRNKGNFPGRFSGRQFSNSRSEMNVSTLELGDSALYLCASSLLGENQPQHFGDGTRLSIL.

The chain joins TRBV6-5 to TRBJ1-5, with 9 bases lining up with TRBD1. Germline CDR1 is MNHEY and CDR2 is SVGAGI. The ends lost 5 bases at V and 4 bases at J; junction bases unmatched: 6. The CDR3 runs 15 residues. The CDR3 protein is CASSPTGGGNQPQHF. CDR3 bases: TGTGCCAGCAGTCCGACAGGGGGTGGGAATCAGCCCCAGCATTTT.

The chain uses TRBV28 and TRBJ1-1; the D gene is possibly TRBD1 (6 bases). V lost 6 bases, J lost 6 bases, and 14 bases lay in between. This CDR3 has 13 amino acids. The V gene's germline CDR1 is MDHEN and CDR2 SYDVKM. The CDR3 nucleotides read TGTGCCAGCAGCACTCCGGGGGGCCCTGAAGCTTTCTTT. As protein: CASSTPGGPEAFF.